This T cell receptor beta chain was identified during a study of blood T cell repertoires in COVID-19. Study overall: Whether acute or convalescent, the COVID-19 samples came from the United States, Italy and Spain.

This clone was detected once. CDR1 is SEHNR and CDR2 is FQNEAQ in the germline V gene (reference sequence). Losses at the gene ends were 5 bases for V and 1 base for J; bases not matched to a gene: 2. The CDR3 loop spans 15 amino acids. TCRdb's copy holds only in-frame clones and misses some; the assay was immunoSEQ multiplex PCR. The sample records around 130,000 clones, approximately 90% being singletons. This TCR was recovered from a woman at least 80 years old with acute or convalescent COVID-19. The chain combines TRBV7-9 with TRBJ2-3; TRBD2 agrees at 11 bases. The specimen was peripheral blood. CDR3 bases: TGTGCCAGCAGCCAACTAGCGGGGGGCACAGATACGCAGTATTTT. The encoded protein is CASSQLAGGTDTQYF.